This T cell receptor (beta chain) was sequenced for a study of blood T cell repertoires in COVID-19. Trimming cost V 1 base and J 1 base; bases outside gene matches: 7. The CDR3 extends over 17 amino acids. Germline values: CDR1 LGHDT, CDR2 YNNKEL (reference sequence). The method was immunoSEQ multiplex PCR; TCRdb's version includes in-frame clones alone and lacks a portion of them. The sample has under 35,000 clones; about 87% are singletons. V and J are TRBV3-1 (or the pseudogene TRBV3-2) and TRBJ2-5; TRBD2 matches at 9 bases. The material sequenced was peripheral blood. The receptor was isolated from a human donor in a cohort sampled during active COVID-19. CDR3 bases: TGTGCCAGCAGCCAAGGACGGAGCGGGGGGCCCCAAGAGACCCAGTACTTC. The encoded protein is CASSQGRSGGPQETQYF.